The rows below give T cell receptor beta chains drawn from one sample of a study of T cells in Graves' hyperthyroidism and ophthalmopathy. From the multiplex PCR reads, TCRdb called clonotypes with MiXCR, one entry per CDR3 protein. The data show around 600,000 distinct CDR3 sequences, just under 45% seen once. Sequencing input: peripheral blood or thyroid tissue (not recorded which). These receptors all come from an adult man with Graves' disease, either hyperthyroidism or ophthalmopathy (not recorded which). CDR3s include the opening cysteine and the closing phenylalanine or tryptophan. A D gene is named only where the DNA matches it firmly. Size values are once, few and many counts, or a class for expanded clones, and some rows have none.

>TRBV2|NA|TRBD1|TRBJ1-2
CASSDGTAGSYGYTF
TGTGCCAGCAGTGACGGGACAGCGGGGAGCTATGGCTACACCTTC
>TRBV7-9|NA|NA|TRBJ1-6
CASSLSRNYNSPLHF
TGTGCCAGCAGCTTATCCCGGAACTATAATTCACCCCTCCACTTT
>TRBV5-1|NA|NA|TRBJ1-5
CASSLDGREITPQHF
TGCGCCAGCAGCTTGGATGGGAGGGAGATCACGCCCCAGCATTTT
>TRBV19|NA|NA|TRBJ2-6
CASSFYQISGANVLTF
TGTGCCAGTAGTTTTTATCAGATCTCTGGGGCCAACGTCCTGACTTTC
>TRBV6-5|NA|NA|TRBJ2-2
CASSYGPNTGELFF
TGTGCCAGCAGTTACGGACCGAACACCGGGGAGCTGTTTTTT
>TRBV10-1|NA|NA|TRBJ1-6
CASCARVTATSWAPLHF
TGCGCCAGCTGTGCTAGGGTCACGGCCACATCTTGGGCACCCCTCCACTTT
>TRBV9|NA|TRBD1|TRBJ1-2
CASSQATTGGYGYTF
TGTGCCAGCAGCCAAGCTACTACAGGGGGCTATGGCTACACCTTC
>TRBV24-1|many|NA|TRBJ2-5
CATSGAQGWSQETQYF
TGTGCCACCAGTGGGGCGCAGGGGTGGTCTCAAGAGACCCAGTACTTC
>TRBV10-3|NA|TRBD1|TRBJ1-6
CAISSRGQGSPPLHF
TGTGCCATCAGTTCCAGGGGACAGGGCTCTCCACCCCTCCACTTT
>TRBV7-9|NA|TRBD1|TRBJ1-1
CASSYWGQGASEAFF
TGTGCCAGCAGTTACTGGGGACAGGGGGCGTCTGAAGCTTTCTTT
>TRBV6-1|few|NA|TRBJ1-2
CASSEDGGIWGYTF
TGTGCCAGCAGTGAAGACGGGGGGATATGGGGCTACACCTTC
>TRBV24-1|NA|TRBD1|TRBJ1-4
CATRTGAGTNEKLFF
TGTGCCACCAGGACAGGGGCTGGAACTAATGAAAAACTGTTTTTT
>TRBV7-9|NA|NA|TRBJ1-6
CASSEDRPLVNSPLHF
TGTGCCAGCAGCGAAGACAGACCGCTCGTTAATTCACCCCTCCACTTT
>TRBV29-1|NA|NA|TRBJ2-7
CSLARDTSYEQYF
TGCAGCTTAGCCCGGGACACCTCCTACGAGCAGTACTTC
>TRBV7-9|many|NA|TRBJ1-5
CASSLGREPQHF
TGTGCCAGCAGCTTGGGGAGGGAGCCCCAGCATTTT
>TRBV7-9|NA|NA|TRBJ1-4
CASSSYRSTEGREKLFF
TGTGCCAGCAGCAGTTACAGATCGACAGAGGGGCGGGAAAAACTGTTTTTT
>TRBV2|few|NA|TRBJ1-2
CASSHPTTLQRGYGYTF
TGTGCCAGCAGCCACCCGACGACTCTCCAGAGAGGCTATGGCTACACCTTC
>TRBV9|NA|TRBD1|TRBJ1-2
CASSADRAGYTF
TGTGCCAGCAGCGCCGACAGGGCCGGCTACACCTTC
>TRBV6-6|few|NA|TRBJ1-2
CASSYREDGYTF
TGTGCCAGCAGTTACAGGGAAGATGGCTACACCTTC
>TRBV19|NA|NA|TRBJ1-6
CASSLGLQGSPLHF
TGTGCCAGCAGCTTGGGGCTTCAGGGATCACCCCTCCACTTT
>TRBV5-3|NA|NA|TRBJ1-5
CASTRGLNQPQHF
TGTGCTAGTACCCGAGGTCTCAATCAGCCCCAGCATTTT
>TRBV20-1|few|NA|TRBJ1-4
CSANRGGNEKLFF
TGCAGTGCCAACCGGGGAGGAAATGAAAAACTGTTTTTT